Only one count was recorded for the clone carrying this T cell receptor beta chain. The sample is drawn from a study of T cell changes during pregnancy in multiple sclerosis. Assay used: immunoSEQ multiplex PCR; TCRdb lists only in-frame clones, some missing. This table has approximately 70,000 clones, 90% to 95% appearing once. Germline lookup yields CDR1 LNHDA and CDR2 SQIVND (reference sequence). This CDR3 contains 13 residues. The V end was cut by 1 base, the J end by 4 bases, with 5 bases between. The source is a female donor in good health, enrolled as a control in a pregnancy study. The sample was peripheral blood, taken in the third trimester of pregnancy. The genes are TRBV19 and TRBJ2-1; perhaps TRBD2 as D (5 bases). The CDR3 nucleotides are TGTGCCAGTAGTATAGGGAGGTACAATGAGCAGTTCTTC. Residues: CASSIGRYNEQFF.